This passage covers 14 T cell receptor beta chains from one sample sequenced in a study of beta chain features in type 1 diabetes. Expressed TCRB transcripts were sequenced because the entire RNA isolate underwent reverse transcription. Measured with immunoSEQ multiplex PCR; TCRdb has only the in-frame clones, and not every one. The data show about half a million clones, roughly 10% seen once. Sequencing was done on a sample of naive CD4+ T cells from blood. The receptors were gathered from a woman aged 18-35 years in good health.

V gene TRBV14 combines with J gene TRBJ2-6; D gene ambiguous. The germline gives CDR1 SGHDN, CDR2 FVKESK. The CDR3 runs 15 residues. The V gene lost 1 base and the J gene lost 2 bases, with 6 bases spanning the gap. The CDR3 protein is CASSQGQPGANVLTF. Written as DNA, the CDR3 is TGTGCCAGCAGCCAAGGGCAACCTGGGGCCAACGTCCTGACTTTC.

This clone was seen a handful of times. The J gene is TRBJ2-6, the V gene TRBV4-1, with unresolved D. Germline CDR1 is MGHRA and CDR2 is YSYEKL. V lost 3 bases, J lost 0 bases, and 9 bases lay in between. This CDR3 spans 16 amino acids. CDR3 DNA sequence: TGCGCCAGCAGCCAGTATCTGATCTCTGGGGCCAACGTCCTGACTTTC. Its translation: CASSQYLISGANVLTF.

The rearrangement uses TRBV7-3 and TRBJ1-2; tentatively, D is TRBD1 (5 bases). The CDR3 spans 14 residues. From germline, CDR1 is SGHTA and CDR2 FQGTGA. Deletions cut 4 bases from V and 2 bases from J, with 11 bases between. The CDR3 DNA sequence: TGTGCCAGCAGCTCCACCGGGACCAACTATGGCTACACCTTC. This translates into CASSSTGTNYGYTF.

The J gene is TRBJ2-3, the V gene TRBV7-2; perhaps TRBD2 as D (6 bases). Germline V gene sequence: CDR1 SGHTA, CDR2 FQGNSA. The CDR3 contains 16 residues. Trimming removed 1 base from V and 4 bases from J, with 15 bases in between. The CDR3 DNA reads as TGTGCCAGCAGCTTAGGGGGCGGGACGGGTGCAGATACGCAGTATTTT. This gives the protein CASSLGGGTGADTQYF.

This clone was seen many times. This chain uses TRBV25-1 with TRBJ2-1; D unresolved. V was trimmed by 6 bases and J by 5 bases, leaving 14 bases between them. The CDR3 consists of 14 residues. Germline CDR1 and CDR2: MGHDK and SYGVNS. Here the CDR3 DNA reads TGTGCCAGCAGATCCCGGGCAGGACACAATGAGCAGTTCTTC. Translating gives CASRSRAGHNEQFF.

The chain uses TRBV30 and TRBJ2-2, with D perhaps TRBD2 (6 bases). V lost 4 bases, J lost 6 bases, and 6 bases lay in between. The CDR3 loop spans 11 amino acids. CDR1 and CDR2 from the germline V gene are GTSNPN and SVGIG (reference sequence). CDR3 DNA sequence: TGTGCCTGGACGGGGGCCGGGGAGCTGTTTTTT. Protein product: CAWTGAGELFF.

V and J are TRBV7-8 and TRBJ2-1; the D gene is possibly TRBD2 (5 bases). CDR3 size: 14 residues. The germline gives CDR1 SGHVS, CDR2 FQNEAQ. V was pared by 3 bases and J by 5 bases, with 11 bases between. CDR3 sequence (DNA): TGTGCCAGCAGCTTTCTGACGAGGGACAATGAGCAGTTCTTC. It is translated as CASSFLTRDNEQFF.

The CDR3 nucleotides read TGTGCCAGCAGCGTAGCGGGATTTTACAATGAGCAGTTCTTC. Translation gives CASSVAGFYNEQFF. This sequence joins TRBV9 and TRBJ2-1; D might be TRBD2 (5 bases). With 0 bases removed from V and 4 bases from J, the gap between germline ends came to 8 bases. This CDR3 region has 14 residues. Per germline, CDR1 SGDLS and CDR2 YYNGEE. The full variable domain, with the rest looked up from reference TRBV9 and TRBJ2-1, is DSGVTQTPKHLITATGQRVTLRCSPRSGDLSVYWYQQSLDQGLQFLIQYYNGEERAKGNILERFSAQQFPDLHSELNLSSLELGDSALYFCASSVAGFYNEQFFGPGTRLTVL.

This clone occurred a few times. This CDR3 is CASSARAGGYTF. The CDR3 DNA is TGTGCCAGCAGCGCCCGGGCGGGTGGCTACACCTTC. V usage is TRBV9 and J usage is TRBJ1-2, with D hard to call. Germline V gene lookup returns CDR1 SGDLS and CDR2 YYNGEE. V gave up 3 bases and J gave up 7 bases, with 10 bases separating them. This CDR3 spans 12 amino acids. The full variable domain, rest sourced from reference TRBV9 and TRBJ1-2, is DSGVTQTPKHLITATGQRVTLRCSPRSGDLSVYWYQQSLDQGLQFLIQYYNGEERAKGNILERFSAQQFPDLHSELNLSSLELGDSALYFCASSARAGGYTFGSGTRLTVV.

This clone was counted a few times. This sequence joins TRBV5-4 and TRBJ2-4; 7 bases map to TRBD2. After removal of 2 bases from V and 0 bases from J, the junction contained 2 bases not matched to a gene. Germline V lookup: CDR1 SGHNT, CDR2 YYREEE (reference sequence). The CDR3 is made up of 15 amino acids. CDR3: CASSLAGKAKNIQYF. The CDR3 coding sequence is TGTGCCAGCAGCTTAGCGGGGAAAGCCAAAAACATTCAGTACTTC. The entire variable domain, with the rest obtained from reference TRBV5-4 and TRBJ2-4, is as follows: ETGVTQSPTHLIKTRGQQVTLRCSSQSGHNTVSWYQQALGQGPQFIFQYYREEENGRGNFPPRFSGLQFPNYSSELNVNALELDDSALYLCASSLAGKAKNIQYFGAGTRLSVL.

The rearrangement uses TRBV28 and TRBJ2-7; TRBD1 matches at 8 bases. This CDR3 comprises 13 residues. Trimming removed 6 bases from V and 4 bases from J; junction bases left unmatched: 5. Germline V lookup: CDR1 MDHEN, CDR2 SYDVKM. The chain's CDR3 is CASRGQEQYEQYV. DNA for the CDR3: TGTGCCAGCAGGGGACAGGAGCAGTACGAGCAGTACGTC.

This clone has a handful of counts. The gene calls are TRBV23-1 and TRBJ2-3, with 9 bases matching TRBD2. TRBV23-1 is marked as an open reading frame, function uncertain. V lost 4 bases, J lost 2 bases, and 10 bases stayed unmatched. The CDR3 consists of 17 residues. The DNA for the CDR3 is TGCGCCAGCAGTCTTTTAGCAGCGGGAGGTGACACAGATACGCAGTATTTT. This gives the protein CASSLLAAGGDTDTQYF.

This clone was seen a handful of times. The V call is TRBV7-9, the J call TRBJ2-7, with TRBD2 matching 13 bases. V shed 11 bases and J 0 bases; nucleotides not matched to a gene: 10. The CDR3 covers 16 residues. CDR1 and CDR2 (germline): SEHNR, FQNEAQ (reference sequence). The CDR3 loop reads CAVELAGGGFSYEQYF. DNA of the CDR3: TGTGCCGTAGAACTAGCGGGAGGGGGATTCTCCTACGAGCAGTACTTC.

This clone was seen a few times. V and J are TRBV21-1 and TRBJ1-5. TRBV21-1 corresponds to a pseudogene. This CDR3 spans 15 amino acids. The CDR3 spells CASSPRGGWNQPQHF. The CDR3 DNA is TGTGCCAGCAGCCCCCGGGGAGGGTGGAATCAGCCCCAGCATTTT.